Listed here are 29 T cell receptor beta chains from one sample, sequenced in a study of CD8 T cells in Susac syndrome. With random hexamers, reverse transcription was performed on roughly 0.45 to 1 ug of RNA. One entry per CDR3 protein, called by TCRdb with MiXCR from the immunoSEQ multiplex PCR reads. Here the sample spans 56,000 or so distinct CDR3 sequences, around 95% being singletons. The sequenced sample consisted of CD8+ T cells from PBMCs. The receptors come from a human donor with Susac syndrome.

The chain couples TRBV14 to TRBJ2-1; TRBD2 aligns across 7 bases. The CDR3 loop spans 17 amino acids. From germline, CDR1 is SGHDN and CDR2 FVKESK. Trimming took 3 bases from V and 3 from J; bases not matched to a gene: 11. CDR3 DNA: TGTGCCAGCAGCCAGATAGAGACTAGCCTCTTCTACAATGAGCAGTTCTTC. The encoded protein is CASSQIETSLFYNEQFF.

The chain is built from TRBV18 and TRBJ1-1; 7 bases line up with TRBD1. V gave up 1 base and J gave up 4 bases; unmatched junction bases: 6. CDR1 is KGHSH, CDR2 LQKENI, per germline. The CDR3 is made up of 15 amino acids. This CDR3 reads CASSPLSTGATEAFF. CDR3 DNA: TGTGCCAGCTCACCACTAAGCACAGGGGCCACTGAAGCTTTCTTT.

The rearrangement uses TRBV28 and TRBJ2-2, with TRBD1 matching 7 bases. V lost 4 bases and J lost 7; bases outside the gene matches: 9. This CDR3 region has 15 residues. Germline V gene sequence: CDR1 MDHEN, CDR2 SYDVKM. The CDR3 nucleotides are TGTGCCAGCAGTTGGGCGGACAGGAATTTCGGGGAGCTGTTTTTT. Its translation is CASSWADRNFGELFF.

This clonotype was observed a handful of times. The chain carries TRBV7-9 and TRBJ2-2; D not certain. CDR3 length: 14 amino acids. Trimming removed 1 base from V and 4 bases from J, with 7 bases in between. CDR1 and CDR2 (germline): SEHNR, FQNEAQ (reference sequence). CDR3 in amino acids: CASSLGLGTGELFF. The CDR3 nucleotides are TGTGCCAGCAGCTTAGGTCTCGGCACCGGGGAGCTGTTTTTT.

The genes are TRBV25-1 and TRBJ2-3; D possibly corresponds to TRBD2 (6 bases). Germline V gene lookup returns CDR1 MGHDK and CDR2 SYGVNS. Trimming cost V 3 bases and J 6 bases, with 22 bases left between them. This CDR3 spans 17 amino acids. CDR3 nucleotide sequence: TGTGCCAGCAGTGATTCTACGCGGGACCCCGCAAAGGATACGCAGTATTTT. Translated: CASSDSTRDPAKDTQYF.

The chain is built from TRBV9 and TRBJ2-1; D is perhaps TRBD2 (5 bases). This CDR3 is 12 amino acids long. Trimming removed 0 bases at V and 12 bases at J, with 10 bases between. CDR1 is SGDLS, CDR2 YYNGEE, per germline. CDR3 in amino acids: CASSVGETVQFF. CDR3 DNA: TGTGCCAGCAGCGTAGGGGAGACGGTGCAGTTCTTC. The complete variable domain, with remaining parts taken from reference TRBV9 and TRBJ2-1, reads DSGVTQTPKHLITATGQRVTLRCSPRSGDLSVYWYQQSLDQGLQFLIQYYNGEERAKGNILERFSAQQFPDLHSELNLSSLELGDSALYFCASSVGETVQFFGPGTRLTVL.

The sample holds one count of this clonotype. V gene TRBV28 combines with J gene TRBJ2-7; D call uncertain. Germline V gene data show CDR1 as MDHEN and CDR2 as SYDVKM. V gave up 1 base and J gave up 6 bases, with 4 bases separating them. CDR3 length equals 11 residues. The CDR3 sequence: CASSLFAEQYF. Written as DNA, the CDR3 is TGTGCCAGCAGTTTATTTGCCGAGCAGTACTTC.

The CDR3 loop is CASTEGFGGNTEAFF. CDR3 coding DNA: TGTGCCAGCACCGAGGGGTTTGGCGGGAACACTGAAGCTTTCTTT. The chain joins TRBV2 to TRBJ1-1, with D tentatively TRBD1 (5 bases). V lost 7 bases and J lost 1, with 16 bases in between. The CDR3 has 15 residues. Germline CDR1 SNHLY, CDR2 FYNNEI.

V usage is TRBV14 and J usage is TRBJ2-5; 9 bases are a match to TRBD2. The CDR3 is 16 residues long. Germline V gene sequence: CDR1 SGHDN, CDR2 FVKESK. Trimming took 1 base from V and 0 from J; bases not matched to a gene: 3. The DNA of the CDR3 is TGTGCCAGCAGCCAAGTGTCTAGCGGGGACCAAGAGACCCAGTACTTC. Translating gives CASSQVSSGDQETQYF.

The V gene is TRBV30, the J gene TRBJ2-1, with D perhaps TRBD1 (5 bases). Germline V gives CDR1 GTSNPN, CDR2 SVGIG (reference sequence). Trimming took 4 bases from V and 3 from J, leaving 19 bases between them. The CDR3 extends over 16 amino acids. The CDR3 DNA sequence: TGTGCCTGGACCATAGGGGCTTTGCGCAACTACAATGAGCAGTTCTTC. Translated: CAWTIGALRNYNEQFF. Drawing the rest from reference TRBV30 and TRBJ2-1, the complete variable domain is SQTIHQWPATLVQPVGSPLSLECTVEGTSNPNLYWYRQAAGRGLQLLFYSVGIGQISSEVPQNLSASRPQDRQFILSSKKLLLSDSGFYLCAWTIGALRNYNEQFFGPGTRLTVL.

The chain uses TRBV24-1 and TRBJ2-2; D gene ambiguous. The CDR3 has 16 residues. The ends were cut back, 4 bases at V and 0 bases at J, with 11 bases in the middle. Germline CDR1 KGHDR, CDR2 SFDVKD. Here the CDR3 reads CATSEPDGTNTGELFF. The CDR3 bases are TGTGCCACCAGTGAACCGGACGGAACGAACACCGGGGAGCTGTTTTTT.

The V and J genes are TRBV13 and TRBJ2-1; TRBD2 agrees at 9 bases. Looked up from germline, CDR1 is PRHDT and CDR2 is FYEKMQ (reference sequence). The CDR3 totals 16 residues. V dropped 0 bases and J dropped 4; count of bases not matched to a gene: 4. The DNA for the CDR3 is TGTGCCAGCAGCTTAGGGGCGGGGGGGCTATACAATGAGCAGTTCTTC. It specifies CASSLGAGGLYNEQFF.

The genes are TRBV9 and TRBJ2-1, with TRBD2 matching 8 bases. The CDR3 is made up of 17 amino acids. J gave up 8 bases and V 2 bases, and 15 bases lay outside the gene matches. Germline CDR1 and CDR2: SGDLS and YYNGEE. Here the CDR3 DNA reads TGTGCCAGCAGCGTTCGGGTAGACGGGGGGGGAAGTGATGAGCAGTTCTTC. This encodes CASSVRVDGGGSDEQFF.

The J gene is TRBJ2-3, the V gene TRBV5-5; D remains ambiguous. V shed 1 base and J shed 6 bases, with 6 bases lying between them. The length of the CDR3 is 12 residues. From germline, CDR1 is SGHKS and CDR2 YYEKEE (reference sequence). The CDR3, as DNA: TGTGCCAGCAGCTTGAACCTCGATACGCAGTATTTT. Translating it yields CASSLNLDTQYF. The whole variable domain, remainder taken from reference TRBV5-5 and TRBJ2-3, is DAGVTQSPTHLIKTRGQQVTLRCSPISGHKSVSWYQQVLGQGPQFIFQYYEKEERGRGNFPDRFSARQFPNYSSELNVNALLLGDSALYLCASSLNLDTQYFGPGTRLTVL.

The rearrangement joins TRBV7-9 to TRBJ2-3; perhaps TRBD1 as D (5 bases). Trimming stripped 4 bases from V and 0 bases from J, with 14 bases between. This CDR3 is 16 amino acids long. Germline V lookup: CDR1 SEHNR, CDR2 FQNEAQ (reference sequence). The CDR3 nucleotides read TGTGCCAGCAGCTCACAGGACCCGACAAGCACAGATACGCAGTATTTT. It codes for CASSSQDPTSTDTQYF.

This rearrangement joins TRBV19 to TRBJ1-5; TRBD1 matches 10 bases. Germline-derived CDR1 and CDR2 are LNHDA and SQIVND (reference sequence). The CDR3 length is 15 residues. Trimming took 3 bases from V and 6 from J; bases not matched to a gene: 5. CDR3 sequence: CASSIDRGQVQPQHF. In DNA form, the CDR3 reads TGTGCCAGTAGTATCGACAGGGGGCAGGTTCAGCCCCAGCATTTT.

The rearrangement joins TRBV12-3 or TRBV12-4 to TRBJ1-5, with D unresolved. This CDR3 has 16 amino acids. The V gene lost 3 bases and the J gene lost 0 bases, with 12 bases spanning the gap. The CDR3, as DNA: TGTGCCAGCAGTTTGTGGTCAGTAAATAGCAATCAGCCCCAGCATTTT. Translating it yields CASSLWSVNSNQPQHF.

This chain connects TRBV5-4 to TRBJ2-3; 7 bases fit TRBD2. The germline V gene has CDR1 SGHNT and CDR2 YYREEE (reference sequence). The CDR3 totals 18 residues. V shed 0 bases and J 2 bases; nucleotides not matched to a gene: 12. The CDR3 protein is CASSLDRWSLADTDTQYF. In DNA, the CDR3 is TGTGCCAGCAGCTTGGACAGGTGGTCCCTAGCGGACACAGATACGCAGTATTTT. Full variable domain (missing parts from reference TRBV5-4 and TRBJ2-3): ETGVTQSPTHLIKTRGQQVTLRCSSQSGHNTVSWYQQALGQGPQFIFQYYREEENGRGNFPPRFSGLQFPNYSSELNVNALELDDSALYLCASSLDRWSLADTDTQYFGPGTRLTVL.

The chain links TRBV7-9 to TRBJ2-1; D not certain. V lost 7 bases to trimming and J lost 0 bases, with 16 bases between them. The V gene's germline CDR1 is SEHNR and CDR2 FQNEAQ (reference sequence). This CDR3 comprises 16 residues. CDR3 DNA sequence: TGTGCCAGCACCACGACGACCAGTAGCTCCTACAATGAGCAGTTCTTC. Translated: CASTTTTSSSYNEQFF.

J is TRBJ1-5 and V is TRBV20-1; tentatively, D is TRBD1 (5 bases). Germline CDR1 is DFQATT and CDR2 is SNEGSKA (reference sequence). V lost 2 bases and J 2 bases, leaving 13 bases between the germline ends. This CDR3 has 15 residues. CDR3 DNA: TGCAGTGCTAGATCGGGACGCGGGGGCAATCAGCCCCAGCATTTT. Translated, it gives CSARSGRGGNQPQHF.

By share of the sample, this clonotype is medium-sized. The chain carries TRBV7-9 and TRBJ1-5; no definite D call. CDR3 length: 12 amino acids. V was shortened by 2 bases and J by 7 bases, with 6 bases between the two germline ends. In germline, CDR1 is SEHNR, CDR2 FQNEAQ (reference sequence). CDR3 in DNA: TGTGCCAGCAGCTTATCGGCACAGCCCCAGCATTTT. Protein sequence: CASSLSAQPQHF.

V usage is TRBV28 and J usage is TRBJ1-6; D remains unclear. Trimming shortened V by 6 bases and J by 6 bases, and 12 bases separated the two germline ends. This CDR3 contains 14 residues. Germline CDR1 reads MDHEN; CDR2 reads SYDVKM. The CDR3: CASSPRSLNSPLHF. The CDR3 DNA reads as TGTGCCAGCAGCCCTCGGTCGCTTAATTCACCCCTCCACTTT.

The V and J genes are TRBV29-1 and TRBJ1-1; possible D gene TRBD1, 6 bases. Germline V lookup: CDR1 SQVTM, CDR2 ANQGSEA. This CDR3 is 10 amino acids long. V lost 5 bases, J lost 10 bases, and 11 bases lay in between. The CDR3 protein is CSVLTGSAFF. The CDR3 nucleotides read TGCAGCGTTTTGACAGGATCAGCTTTCTTT.

This chain connects TRBV20-1 to TRBJ2-1; D is unclear. V lost 0 bases, J lost 8 bases, and 5 bases lay in between. CDR3 size: 11 residues. Germline lookup yields CDR1 DFQATT and CDR2 SNEGSKA (reference sequence). Here the CDR3 DNA reads TGCAGTGCTAGAGATTGGCATGAGCAGTTCTTC. This encodes CSARDWHEQFF.

V is TRBV24-1 and J is TRBJ2-3; D is perhaps TRBD1 (6 bases). Germline V gene lookup returns CDR1 KGHDR and CDR2 SFDVKD. V was shortened by 3 bases and J by 3 bases, with 15 bases between the two germline ends. The CDR3 extends over 16 amino acids. Here the CDR3 DNA reads TGTGCCACCAGTGATCCGCGACAGGAAGTAACAGATACGCAGTATTTT. Protein product: CATSDPRQEVTDTQYF.

The genes are TRBV6-5 and TRBJ2-7; either TRBD1 or TRBD2 may fit D (5 bases each). Germline CDR1 is MNHEY and CDR2 is SVGAGI. The V gene lost 0 bases and the J gene lost 7 bases, with 7 bases spanning the gap. This CDR3 comprises 12 residues. CDR3 loop: CASSYSGEEQYF. The CDR3 nucleotides read TGTGCCAGCAGTTACTCGGGGGAGGAGCAGTACTTC.

The J gene is TRBJ2-5, the V gene TRBV11-1; the match to TRBD2 covers 12 bases. The CDR3 has 18 amino acids. Germline V gives CDR1 SGHAT, CDR2 FQDESV (reference sequence). Germline trimming cut 0 bases from V and 2 bases from J; bases unmatched to any gene: 7. CDR3 nucleotide sequence: TGTGCCAGCAGCTTAGCGCTTTCTAGCGGGGGGGGACAAGAGACCCAGTACTTC. Residues: CASSLALSSGGGQETQYF.

The chain has TRBV24-1 and TRBJ2-1; D is unclear. Germline CDR1 and CDR2: KGHDR and SFDVKD. The CDR3 is 12 amino acids. Trimming took off 3 bases at V and 4 bases at J, with 3 bases between the two ends. The CDR3 DNA sequence: TGTGCCACCAGTGATGGTTACAATGAGCAGTTCTTC. Amino acids: CATSDGYNEQFF.

This clonotype was recorded only once. The junction shows a germline mismatch at one end, possibly a read error. The V gene is TRBV2, the J gene TRBJ1-3, with D maybe TRBD1 (5 bases). CDR3 length: 13 amino acids. The germline V gene has CDR1 SNHLY and CDR2 FYNNEI. The CDR3 bases are TGTGCCAGCCGTGAGGGGTCTGGAAACACCATATATTTT. Protein sequence: CASREGSGNTIYF.